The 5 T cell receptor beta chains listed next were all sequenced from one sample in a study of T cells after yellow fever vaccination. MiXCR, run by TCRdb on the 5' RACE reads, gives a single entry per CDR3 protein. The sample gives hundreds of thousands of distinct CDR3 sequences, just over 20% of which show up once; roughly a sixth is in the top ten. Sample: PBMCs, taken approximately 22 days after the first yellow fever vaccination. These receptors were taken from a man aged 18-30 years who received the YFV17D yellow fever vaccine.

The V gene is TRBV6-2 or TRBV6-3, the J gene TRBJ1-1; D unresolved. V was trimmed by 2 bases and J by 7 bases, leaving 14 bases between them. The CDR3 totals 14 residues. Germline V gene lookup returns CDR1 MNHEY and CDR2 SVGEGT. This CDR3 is CASSYPSNGDEAFF. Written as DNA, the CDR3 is TGTGCCAGCAGTTACCCTTCGAACGGTGATGAAGCTTTCTTT.

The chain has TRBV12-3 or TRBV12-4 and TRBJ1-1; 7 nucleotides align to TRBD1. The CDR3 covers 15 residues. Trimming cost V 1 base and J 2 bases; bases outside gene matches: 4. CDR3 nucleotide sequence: TGTGCCAGCAGTTTAGGACAGGGCTCCAACACTGAAGCTTTCTTT. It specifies CASSLGQGSNTEAFF.

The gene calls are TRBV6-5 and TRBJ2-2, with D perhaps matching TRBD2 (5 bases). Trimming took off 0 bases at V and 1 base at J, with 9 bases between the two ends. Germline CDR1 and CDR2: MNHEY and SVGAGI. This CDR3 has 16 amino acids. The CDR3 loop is CASSYSIGGNTGELFF. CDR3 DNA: TGTGCCAGCAGTTACTCGATTGGAGGGAACACCGGGGAGCTGTTTTTT.

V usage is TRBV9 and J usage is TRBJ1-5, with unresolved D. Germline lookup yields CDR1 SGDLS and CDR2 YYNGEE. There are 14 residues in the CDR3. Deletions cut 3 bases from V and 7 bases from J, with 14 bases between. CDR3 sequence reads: CASSENGVVQPQHF. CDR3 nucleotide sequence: TGTGCCAGCAGCGAGAACGGGGTGGTGCAGCCCCAGCATTTT.

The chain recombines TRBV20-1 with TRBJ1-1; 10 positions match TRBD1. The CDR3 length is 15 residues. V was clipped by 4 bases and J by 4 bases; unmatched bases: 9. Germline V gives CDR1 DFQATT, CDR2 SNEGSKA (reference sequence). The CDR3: CSATGDRGGGTEAFF. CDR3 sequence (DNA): TGCAGTGCTACCGGGGACAGGGGAGGCGGCACTGAAGCTTTCTTT.